The 26 T cell receptor beta chains in this list originate from one sample, sequenced in a study of blood T cell repertoires in COVID-19. Sequencing used immunoSEQ multiplex PCR; TCRdb keeps in-frame clones, though not all of them. The table shows some 42,000 clones, with over 80% occurring only once. The sequenced sample was peripheral blood. All receptors derive from a man aged 50 to 59 with active COVID-19.

This chain links TRBV11-1 with TRBJ2-1; 7 nucleotides line up with TRBD2. In germline, CDR1 is SGHAT, CDR2 FQDESV (reference sequence). Losses at the gene ends were 5 bases for V and 2 bases for J; bases not matched to a gene: 6. The CDR3 covers 15 residues. The CDR3 is CASSATSAPYNEQFF. Written as DNA, the CDR3 is TGTGCCAGCAGCGCCACTAGCGCGCCCTACAATGAGCAGTTCTTC.

J is TRBJ1-1 and V is TRBV7-2, with TRBD1 as a possible D gene (5 bases). CDR1 is SGHTA, CDR2 FQGNSA, per germline. This CDR3 contains 16 residues. V shed 3 bases and J shed 0 bases, with 14 bases lying between them. The CDR3 region has the DNA TGTGCCAGCAGCTTGCAGGGCGGGGGATTGAACACTGAAGCTTTCTTT. Its protein is CASSLQGGGLNTEAFF. The whole variable domain, filled in from reference TRBV7-2 and TRBJ1-1, reads GAGVSQSPSNKVTEKGKDVELRCDPISGHTALYWYRQSLGQGLEFLIYFQGNSAPDKSGLPSDRFSAERTGGSVSTLTIQRTQQEDSAVYLCASSLQGGGLNTEAFFGQGTRLTVV.

This rearrangement joins TRBV28 to TRBJ2-5; TRBD2 matches at 14 bases. The trim removed 5 bases at V and 0 bases at J, leaving 11 bases unmatched. Germline V gene sequence: CDR1 MDHEN, CDR2 SYDVKM. This CDR3 is built from 19 residues. CDR3: CASSHLRLAGGPYQETQYF. The CDR3 coding sequence is TGTGCCAGCAGTCATCTCCGACTAGCGGGAGGGCCGTACCAAGAGACCCAGTACTTC. Supplemented by reference TRBV28 and TRBJ2-5, the full variable domain reads DVKVTQSSRYLVKRTGEKVFLECVQDMDHENMFWYRQDPGLGLRLIYFSYDVKMKEKGDIPEGYSVSREKKERFSLILESASTNQTSMYLCASSHLRLAGGPYQETQYFGPGTRLLVL.

This clone was seen only a few times. CDR3 sequence: CASSPSIGGDVGGYTF. The CDR3 DNA sequence: TGTGCCAGCAGCCCCTCAATAGGGGGTGACGTGGGTGGCTACACCTTC. The rearrangement uses TRBV7-9 and TRBJ1-2, with a tentative D call TRBD1 (6 bases). Trimming pared 5 bases from V and 7 bases from J, leaving 23 bases between. CDR3 size: 16 residues. Germline CDR1 and CDR2: SEHNR and FQNEAQ (reference sequence).

The rearrangement joins TRBV6-6 to TRBJ1-5, with D perhaps matching TRBD1 (6 bases). Germline lookup yields CDR1 MNHNY and CDR2 SVGAGI (reference sequence). The CDR3 runs to 14 residues. Trimming removed 3 bases at V and 4 bases at J, with 10 bases between. CDR3 loop: CASSYQGQNQPQHF. The CDR3 DNA reads as TGTGCCAGCAGTTATCAAGGACAGAATCAGCCCCAGCATTTT.

The V call is TRBV3-1 (or the pseudogene TRBV3-2), the J call TRBJ2-3, with 9 bases matching TRBD2. The CDR3 covers 15 residues. CDR1 and CDR2 from the germline V gene are LGHDT and YNNKEL (reference sequence). Trimming removed 5 bases from V and 2 bases from J; junction bases left unmatched: 5. The CDR3 sequence: CASSTTGLATDTQYF. The CDR3 DNA reads as TGTGCCAGCAGCACCACGGGACTAGCCACAGATACGCAGTATTTT.

The chain uses TRBV6-2 or TRBV6-3 and TRBJ1-5; possible D gene TRBD1, 5 bases. The CDR3 loop spans 14 amino acids. Germline CDR1 is MNHEY and CDR2 is SVGEGT. Trimming stripped 0 bases from V and 4 bases from J, with 7 bases between. CDR3 DNA: TGTGCCAGCAGTTACTCTGGGGGGAATCAGCCCCAGCATTTT. It is translated as CASSYSGGNQPQHF.

V gene TRBV11-2 combines with J gene TRBJ2-3; the D gene is possibly TRBD2 (6 bases). Germline values: CDR1 SGHAT, CDR2 FQNNGV. V was cut by 5 bases and J by 6 bases, with 9 bases left in between. The CDR3 loop spans 12 amino acids. CDR3: CASSPRGDTQYF. The CDR3 nucleotides are TGTGCCAGCAGCCCTCGGGGGGATACGCAGTATTTT.

This clone was observed a few times. J is TRBJ2-7 and V is TRBV5-1, with D unresolved. V was clipped by 4 bases and J by 6 bases, with 20 bases between them. Germline CDR1 is SGHRS and CDR2 is YFSETQ. CDR3 length: 15 amino acids. The chain's CDR3 is CASSPPLTSHSEQYF. The CDR3, as DNA: TGCGCCAGCAGCCCCCCCTTGACAAGCCACTCCGAGCAGTACTTC.

This clone was counted only a few times. The chain combines TRBV5-8 with TRBJ1-5; 11 bases fit TRBD1. V shed 4 bases and J 0 bases; nucleotides not matched to a gene: 3. There are 16 residues in the CDR3. Germline lookup yields CDR1 SGHTS and CDR2 YDEGEE. This CDR3 reads CASSRTGGGSNQPQHF. CDR3 bases: TGTGCCAGCAGCCGGACAGGGGGCGGTAGCAATCAGCCCCAGCATTTT.

The chain joins TRBV7-2 to TRBJ2-1, with 7 bases that match TRBD2. CDR3 length equals 15 residues. V trimming: 5 bases; J trimming: 8 bases; junction bases outside the gene matches: 12. Per germline, CDR1 SGHTA and CDR2 FQGNSA. Here the CDR3 DNA reads TGTGCCAGCAGCCCCCAACTAGCGAAAGGGCATGAGCAGTTCTTC. Translation gives CASSPQLAKGHEQFF.

The V call is TRBV10-3, the J call TRBJ2-7; TRBD1 agrees at 7 bases. Germline V gives CDR1 ENHRY, CDR2 SYGVKD. This CDR3 comprises 14 residues. V was pared by 4 bases and J by 5 bases, with 8 bases of the junction left unmatched. The CDR3 DNA reads as TGTGCCATCAGTGGCCTCACAGGGGAGAACGAGCAGTACTTC. Translated, it gives CAISGLTGENEQYF.

This chain uses TRBV5-4 with TRBJ1-2; D uncertain. Germline V gene sequence: CDR1 SGHNT, CDR2 YYREEE (reference sequence). The CDR3 covers 13 residues. V lost 5 bases, J lost 2 bases, and 10 bases lay in between. This CDR3 reads CASSPTGNYGYTF. CDR3 nucleotide sequence: TGTGCCAGCAGTCCGACGGGGAACTATGGCTACACCTTC.

This clone is classed as medium-sized. The chain uses TRBV29-1 and TRBJ1-4, with 10 bases fitting TRBD1. The V gene end was trimmed by 5 bases and the J gene end by 7 bases; junction bases not matched to a gene: 10. There are 15 residues in the CDR3. Germline V gene data show CDR1 as SQVTM and CDR2 as ANQGSEA. CDR3 loop: CSVHPTGGMSEKLFF. The DNA of the CDR3 is TGCAGCGTTCACCCGACAGGGGGCATGAGTGAAAAACTGTTTTTT.

The chain is built from TRBV15 and TRBJ2-1, with D maybe TRBD1 (7 bases). The CDR3 runs 15 residues. From germline, CDR1 is LNHNV and CDR2 YYDKDF (reference sequence). Trimming removed 0 bases from V and 3 bases from J, with 9 bases in between. The CDR3 region has the DNA TGTGCCACCAGCAGAGACAGGGGGGACTACAATGAGCAGTTCTTC. Protein: CATSRDRGDYNEQFF.

The chain links TRBV6-1 to TRBJ1-2; D unresolved. Trimming cost V 1 base and J 4 bases, with 7 bases left between them. Germline CDR1 reads MNHNS; CDR2 reads SASEGT. This CDR3 comprises 13 residues. This CDR3 is CASSEGEPYGYTF. The DNA for the CDR3 is TGTGCCAGCAGTGAAGGGGAGCCCTATGGCTACACCTTC.

In nucleotides, the CDR3 is TGTGCCAGCAGCCAAGAGGCCGGACAGGGGTACGAGCAGTACTTC. It codes for CASSQEAGQGYEQYF. This chain joins TRBV3-1 (or the pseudogene TRBV3-2) and TRBJ2-7, with 9 positions matching TRBD1. CDR1 and CDR2 from the germline V gene are LGHDT and YNNKEL (reference sequence). Germline trimming cut 0 bases from V and 4 bases from J; bases unmatched to any gene: 4. The CDR3 spans 15 residues.

The chain combines TRBV6-5 with TRBJ1-2; TRBD1 might be the D (6 bases). This CDR3 spans 14 amino acids. V was clipped by 6 bases and J by 2 bases, with 13 bases between them. CDR1 MNHEY and CDR2 SVGAGI come from the germline V gene. CDR3 loop: CASRLEGGNYGYTF. CDR3 DNA: TGTGCCAGCAGGCTGGAGGGGGGGAACTATGGCTACACCTTC.

The CDR3 bases are TGTGCCAGCAGTTCCGAGGCCCGGGTTGTGCAGTTCTTC. This translates into CASSSEARVVQFF. The rearrangement joins TRBV28 to TRBJ2-1; D call uncertain. Germline CDR1 and CDR2: MDHEN and SYDVKM. The CDR3 spans 13 residues. Trimming pared 4 bases from V and 12 bases from J, leaving 16 bases between.

The DNA for the CDR3 is TGCGCCAGCAGTCAATCCAAATCCCCAGCCAAAAACATTCAGTACTTC. It codes for CASSQSKSPAKNIQYF. The chain recombines TRBV23-1 with TRBJ2-4, with D hard to call. TRBV23-1 is flagged as an ORF with uncertain function. CDR3 length equals 16 residues. Trimming removed 0 bases at V and 0 bases at J, with 9 bases between.

The CDR3 here is CATSGADLTGVTGELFF. The CDR3 DNA reads as TGTGCCACCAGCGGAGCAGATTTGACAGGAGTCACCGGGGAGCTGTTTTTT. This chain connects TRBV15 to TRBJ2-2, with D maybe TRBD1 (6 bases). Germline V gene data show CDR1 as LNHNV and CDR2 as YYDKDF (reference sequence). The CDR3 is 17 amino acids. The V end was cut by 5 bases, the J end by 4 bases, with 20 bases between.

The V and J genes are TRBV13 and TRBJ2-1; 8 bases fit TRBD2. The junction had 8 bases not matched to a gene; V was cut back by 2 bases and J by 2 bases. The CDR3 length is 17 residues. The V gene's germline CDR1 is PRHDT and CDR2 FYEKMQ (reference sequence). This CDR3 reads CASSLRREVTPYNEQFF. In DNA form, the CDR3 reads TGTGCCAGCAGCTTAAGGCGGGAGGTAACCCCCTACAATGAGCAGTTCTTC.

This rearrangement joins TRBV6-2 or TRBV6-3 to TRBJ2-3; 10 bases agree with TRBD2. V was pared by 0 bases and J by 2 bases, with 5 bases of the junction left unmatched. CDR1 and CDR2 (germline): MNHEY, SVGEGT. The CDR3 has 17 residues. CDR3: CASSYSMGLATTDTQYF. DNA for the CDR3: TGTGCCAGCAGTTACTCGATGGGACTAGCGACCACAGATACGCAGTATTTT.

The chain couples TRBV7-2 to TRBJ1-6; 8 bases map to TRBD1. The CDR3 sequence is 14 residues long. The V segment lost 1 base and the J segment 7 bases; nucleotides outside the gene matches: 0. Germline-derived CDR1 and CDR2 are SGHTA and FQGNSA. This chain's CDR3 is CASSLDRGNSPLHF. CDR3 DNA sequence: TGTGCCAGCAGCTTAGACAGGGGGAATTCACCCCTCCACTTT.

About this clone itself: In the same sample, other DNA sequences code for this CDR3. The chain uses TRBV11-3 and TRBJ2-5, with D maybe TRBD1 (7 bases). Trimming removed 5 bases at V and 2 bases at J, with 15 bases between. This CDR3 is built from 15 residues. Germline CDR1 is SGHNT and CDR2 is YENEEA. CDR3 in amino acids: CASSPGGTAQETQYF. The DNA of the CDR3 is TGTGCCAGCAGCCCAGGGGGGACAGCGCAAGAGACCCAGTACTTC.

The gene calls are TRBV7-2 and TRBJ2-7, with 7 nucleotides matching TRBD1. CDR1 SGHTA and CDR2 FQGNSA come from the germline V gene. J gave up 4 bases and V 5 bases, and 5 bases lay outside the gene matches. CDR3 size: 13 residues. The CDR3 region is CASSRRDSYEQYF. The CDR3 DNA is TGTGCCAGCAGCCGCCGGGACAGTTACGAGCAGTACTTC.